This is a list of T cell receptor beta chains from one sample in a study of blood T cell repertoires in COVID-19. Clones were read by immunoSEQ multiplex PCR, and TCRdb kept only the in-frame ones, dropping some. This table holds about 260,000 clones, around 90% found once. The source material was peripheral blood. The receptor source for this set is a man between 60 and 70 years old who had recovered from COVID-19. The conserved cysteine and the conserved F or W are not part of the CDR3 here.

V gene: TRBV5-1
CDR3 protein: ASSPIGEAYGYT

V gene: TRBV7-9
CDR3 protein: ASSLSGQGNQPQH

V gene: TRBV5-1
CDR3 protein: ASSLAQGRGYEQY

V gene: TRBV28
CDR3 protein: VTAESGRISGNTIY

V gene: TRBV11-2
CDR3 protein: ASSPGWAGELF

V gene: TRBV4-2
CDR3 protein: ASSQDRGAGVTDTQY

V gene: TRBV7-6
CDR3 protein: ASSPGLAGGGEQF

V gene: TRBV11-2
CDR3 protein: ASSTGGSYNEQF

V gene: TRBV19
CDR3 protein: ASADRGSSGNTIY

V gene: TRBV5-1
CDR3 protein: ASSLGQGGDQPQH

V gene: TRBV19
CDR3 protein: ASSIDGQGAINGYT

V gene: TRBV21-1
CDR3 protein: ASSKSIGGSPVYNEQF

V gene: TRBV15
CDR3 protein: ATSRRDRRDEKLF

V gene: TRBV5-1
CDR3 protein: ASSLASSTGELF

V gene: TRBV7-9
CDR3 protein: ASSRPIGEGEQF

V gene: TRBV6-6
CDR3 protein: ASSPGVNYGYT

V gene: TRBV12-3/TRBV12-4
CDR3 protein: ASSLRGLEKLF